Listed here is a single T cell receptor (beta chain). Its antigen is unknown. Every donor contributed about 10 milliliters of peripheral blood by blood draw. CDR3 length: 15 amino acids. The V end lost 0 bases, the J end lost 5 bases, and 13 bases lay between the germline ends. The germline CDR1 and CDR2 sequences are LNHNV and YYDKDF (reference sequence). The data are from a study of blood T cells in healthy people across ages. Study-level points and caveats: PBMCs went unsorted, and a conclusive naive versus antigen-experienced comparison was therefore prevented. Higher diversity and more naive CD4+ cells were features of long-lived donors, compared to aged donors.

Using a J-beta primer mix together with a sample-barcoded 5' primer, a second PCR was run for roughly 7 to 12 cycles. Researchers report that each sample yielded at least 3 million CDR3-containing paired-end reads. TCRdb fed the 5' RACE reads into MiXCR, producing one record per CDR3 protein. Counted here are about 1.6 million distinct CDR3 sequences, about 31% occurring once; the ten biggest clones make up around 11%. Source material: blood. The V gene is TRBV15, the J gene TRBJ2-5, with D maybe TRBD2 (6 bases). This clonotype was sampled from a woman between 25 and 40 years old in good health. CDR3 DNA: TGTGCCACCAGCAGAGAAACCCGACGGGAGGAGACCCAGTACTTC. This encodes CATSRETRREETQYF.